These 6 T cell receptor beta chains came from one sample sequenced in a study of blood T cell repertoires in COVID-19. Clones were read by immunoSEQ multiplex PCR, and TCRdb kept only the in-frame ones, dropping some. The sample consists of 150,000 or so clones, approximately 85% of them appearing once. Sequencing was done on a sample of peripheral blood. These receptors were obtained from a woman aged 55-69 years with COVID-19, enrolled during active disease.

This clone has a handful of counts. The chain links TRBV5-1 to TRBJ1-3; D is perhaps TRBD1 (6 bases). The V end lost 4 bases, the J end lost 4 bases, and 9 bases lay between the germline ends. The CDR3 is 13 residues long. Germline V gives CDR1 SGHRS, CDR2 YFSETQ. CDR3 region: CASSAQGGNTIYF. CDR3 DNA sequence: TGCGCCAGCAGCGCTCAGGGGGGAAACACCATATATTTT.

This chain connects TRBV4-2 to TRBJ2-7; 9 bases fit TRBD2. The V gene's germline CDR1 is LGHNA and CDR2 YNFKEQ. V trimming: 0 bases; J trimming: 2 bases; junction bases outside the gene matches: 5. CDR3 size: 16 residues. CDR3 sequence reads: CASSQEVAGAAYEQYF. Here the CDR3 DNA reads TGTGCCAGCAGCCAAGAGGTAGCGGGGGCCGCCTACGAGCAGTACTTC.

The rearrangement joins TRBV12-5 to TRBJ1-4, with D maybe TRBD1 (6 bases). This CDR3 contains 14 residues. Germline values: CDR1 LGHNT, CDR2 FRNRAP. Trimming removed 6 bases from V and 4 bases from J, with 12 bases in between. CDR3 residues: CASGTPGVNEKLFF. The CDR3 DNA reads as TGTGCTAGTGGAACACCAGGGGTTAATGAAAAACTGTTTTTT.

The rearrangement uses TRBV6-2 or TRBV6-3 and TRBJ2-7; 8 positions agree with TRBD1. Per germline, CDR1 MNHEY and CDR2 SVGEGT. The CDR3 runs 15 residues. After removal of 0 bases from V and 2 bases from J, the junction contained 3 bases not matched to a gene. DNA for the CDR3: TGTGCCAGCAGTTACTCGCCGGACAGGGCCTACGAGCAGTACTTC. As protein: CASSYSPDRAYEQYF.

This chain links TRBV18 with TRBJ1-4, with D unresolved. The CDR3 totals 11 residues. Trimming pared 3 bases from V and 12 bases from J, leaving 8 bases between. The germline CDR1 and CDR2 sequences are KGHSH and LQKENI. This CDR3 is CASSPSVELFF. The CDR3, as DNA: TGTGCCAGCTCACCCTCGGTTGAACTGTTTTTT.

The genes are TRBV6-1 and TRBJ2-4, with 9 bases fitting TRBD1. V trimming: 3 bases; J trimming: 6 bases; junction bases outside the gene matches: 6. The CDR3 runs to 15 residues. CDR1 is MNHNS, CDR2 SASEGT, per germline. CDR3 sequence (DNA): TGTGCCAGCAGTGACAGGATGGGACAGGGAAACATTCAGTACTTC. Its protein is CASSDRMGQGNIQYF.